Presented here are 17 T cell receptor beta chains from one specimen sequenced in a study of blood T cell repertoires in COVID-19. Data came from immunoSEQ multiplex PCR; TCRdb stores just in-frame clones and leaves some out. The data show 97,000 or so clones, 90% seen once. Sequenced: peripheral blood. These receptors were obtained from a man between 60 and 70 years old with acute or convalescent COVID-19.

The chain employs TRBV20-1 and TRBJ2-7; D perhaps matches TRBD1 (5 bases). Trimming stripped 6 bases from V and 3 bases from J, with 9 bases between. The CDR3 length is 11 residues. Germline V gene data show CDR1 as DFQATT and CDR2 as SNEGSKA (reference sequence). CDR3: CSADDSYEQYF. The CDR3 nucleotides are TGCAGTGCGGATGACAGCTACGAGCAGTACTTC.

The rearrangement joins TRBV6-6 to TRBJ1-4; TRBD1 aligns across 8 bases. The germline CDR1 and CDR2 sequences are MNHNY and SVGAGI (reference sequence). The CDR3 loop spans 15 amino acids. J gave up 7 bases and V 0 bases, and 4 bases lay outside the gene matches. The CDR3 loop is CASSYSRDRREKLFF. The CDR3, as DNA: TGTGCCAGCAGTTACTCCCGGGACAGGCGTGAAAAACTGTTTTTT.

The chain joins TRBV5-5 to TRBJ2-7; TRBD2 agrees at 12 bases. The CDR3 sequence is 17 residues long. CDR1 is SGHKS, CDR2 YYEKEE, per germline (reference sequence). The V and J ends lost 0 bases and 9 bases, in that order; junction bases with no gene match: 13. In nucleotides, the CDR3 is TGTGCCAGCAGCTTGGCTTCGACTAGCGGGGGCCCCTATGGGCAGTACTTC. Translated: CASSLASTSGGPYGQYF. The full variable domain, in which reference TRBV5-5 and TRBJ2-7 provide the parts outside the CDR3, is DAGVTQSPTHLIKTRGQQVTLRCSPISGHKSVSWYQQVLGQGPQFIFQYYEKEERGRGNFPDRFSARQFPNYSSELNVNALLLGDSALYLCASSLASTSGGPYGQYFGPGTRLTVT.

This clone is a singleton in its sample. The V and J genes are TRBV29-1 and TRBJ2-7, with 11 bases lining up with TRBD1. Germline CDR1 SQVTM, CDR2 ANQGSEA. Trimming took 4 bases from V and 3 from J; bases not matched to a gene: 5. This CDR3 contains 14 residues. The CDR3 region has the DNA TGCAGCGTTGGGGGGACAGGGGGAAGCTACGAGCAGTACTTC. Amino acid sequence: CSVGGTGGSYEQYF.

V gene TRBV18 combines with J gene TRBJ2-7, with TRBD1 matching 9 bases. V trimming: 3 bases; J trimming: 3 bases; junction bases outside the gene matches: 6. The length of the CDR3 is 15 residues. CDR1 KGHSH and CDR2 LQKENI come from the germline V gene. In DNA form, the CDR3 reads TGTGCCAGCTCACCTTCGGGACAGGGATTCTACGAGCAGTACTTC. As protein: CASSPSGQGFYEQYF.

The sample holds a few counts of this clone. This chain joins TRBV25-1 and TRBJ1-1; 9 bases align to TRBD1. The CDR3 is 15 residues long. The V gene end was trimmed by 6 bases and the J gene end by 5 bases; junction bases not matched to a gene: 10. Looked up from germline, CDR1 is MGHDK and CDR2 is SYGVNS. Here the CDR3 DNA reads TGTGCCAGCAGGGGGAGGGGACAGGGATTTACTGAAGCTTTCTTT. This translates into CASRGRGQGFTEAFF.

The rearrangement joins TRBV4-1 to TRBJ2-2; possible D gene TRBD2, 5 bases. The length of the CDR3 is 17 residues. Per germline, CDR1 MGHRA and CDR2 YSYEKL. The V end lost 1 base, the J end lost 4 bases, and 16 bases lay between the germline ends. This CDR3 is CASSQGMRVRATGELFF. DNA for the CDR3: TGCGCCAGCAGCCAAGGTATGAGGGTCCGGGCCACCGGGGAGCTGTTTTTT.

CDR3 amino acids: CASSATGYNEQYV. In DNA form, the CDR3 reads TGCGCCAGCAGCGCAACAGGGTACAACGAGCAGTACGTC. This chain links TRBV5-1 with TRBJ2-7; a weak D match, TRBD1 (6 bases). CDR1 is SGHRS, CDR2 YFSETQ, per germline. Between the trimmed V and J ends, which lost 4 bases and 5 bases, there was a span of 13 bases. This CDR3 comprises 13 residues.

The count of this clone is one. CDR3 residues: CAISGQLTNYGYTF. The CDR3 DNA is TGTGCCATCAGTGGACAGTTAACTAACTATGGCTACACCTTC. The gene calls are TRBV10-3 and TRBJ1-2, with a tentative D call TRBD1 (5 bases). CDR1 and CDR2 (germline): ENHRY, SYGVKD. With 4 bases removed from V and 0 bases from J, the gap between germline ends came to 9 bases. The CDR3 sequence is 14 residues long.

The rearrangement uses TRBV14 and TRBJ2-7; D ambiguous. Germline V gives CDR1 SGHDN, CDR2 FVKESK. This CDR3 is built from 14 residues. Trimming removed 1 base at V and 2 bases at J, with 9 bases between. CDR3 DNA sequence: TGTGCCAGCAGCCAAGGCTGGCCCCCCTACGAGCAGTACGTC. It encodes CASSQGWPPYEQYV.

The DNA of the CDR3 is TGTGCCAGCAGTCGGGGGGACAGTATCGGTTCACCCCTCCACTTT. Its translation: CASSRGDSIGSPLHF. J is TRBJ1-6 and V is TRBV6-6; 7 bases are a match to TRBD1. The germline V gene encodes CDR1 MNHNY and CDR2 SVGAGI (reference sequence). CDR3 length: 15 amino acids. V was pared by 5 bases and J by 9 bases, with 10 bases of the junction left unmatched.

This clone has just one count. V gene TRBV5-1 combines with J gene TRBJ2-5; TRBD2 aligns across 12 bases. This CDR3 is built from 17 residues. V was clipped by 2 bases and J by 2 bases; unmatched bases: 7. Germline V lookup: CDR1 SGHRS, CDR2 YFSETQ. CDR3 DNA: TGCGCCAGCAGCTTATGGGGACTAGCGGGCTATCAAGAGACCCAGTACTTC. Its protein is CASSLWGLAGYQETQYF.

The rearrangement links TRBV12-5 to TRBJ1-5; D remains ambiguous. CDR3 size: 12 residues. Germline CDR1 is LGHNT and CDR2 is FRNRAP. V shed 5 bases and J shed 7 bases, with 9 bases lying between them. The CDR3 sequence is CASGPPLQPQHF. In nucleotides, the CDR3 is TGTGCTAGTGGTCCCCCTTTGCAGCCCCAGCATTTT.

The chain joins TRBV11-2 to TRBJ2-1, with D perhaps TRBD1 (6 bases). This CDR3 is built from 15 residues. The germline V gene has CDR1 SGHAT and CDR2 FQNNGV. The V gene lost 1 base and the J gene lost 0 bases, with 7 bases spanning the gap. The CDR3 here is CASSLGQASYNEQFF. The CDR3 DNA reads as TGTGCCAGCAGCTTAGGACAGGCCTCCTACAATGAGCAGTTCTTC.

The CDR3 sequence: CASSLGGSYSGNTIYF. The CDR3 nucleotides read TGTGCCAGCAGCTTAGGGGGCAGCTACTCTGGAAACACCATATATTTT. The rearrangement joins TRBV11-2 to TRBJ1-3; possibly TRBD1 for D (5 bases). Germline loops: CDR1 SGHAT, CDR2 FQNNGV. The CDR3 loop spans 16 amino acids. V lost 1 base to trimming and J lost 0 bases, with 10 bases between them.

V and J are TRBV11-2 and TRBJ2-4, with D possibly TRBD1 on 6 matching bases. The CDR3 loop spans 14 amino acids. With 5 bases removed from V and 7 bases from J, the gap between germline ends came to 15 bases. The germline V gene encodes CDR1 SGHAT and CDR2 FQNNGV. This chain's CDR3 is CASSPRGGYNIQYF. In DNA form, the CDR3 reads TGTGCCAGCAGCCCGCGAGGGGGTTACAACATTCAGTACTTC.

The chain has TRBV4-2 and TRBJ1-2; TRBD1 matches at 7 bases. J lost 8 bases, V lost 0 bases, and 15 bases had no gene match. Germline V gives CDR1 LGHNA, CDR2 YNFKEQ. The CDR3 length is 17 residues. The DNA for the CDR3 is TGTGCCAGCAGCCAAGACGGGACAGCCGGTAATCCCCGGGGCTACACCTTC. Translating it yields CASSQDGTAGNPRGYTF.